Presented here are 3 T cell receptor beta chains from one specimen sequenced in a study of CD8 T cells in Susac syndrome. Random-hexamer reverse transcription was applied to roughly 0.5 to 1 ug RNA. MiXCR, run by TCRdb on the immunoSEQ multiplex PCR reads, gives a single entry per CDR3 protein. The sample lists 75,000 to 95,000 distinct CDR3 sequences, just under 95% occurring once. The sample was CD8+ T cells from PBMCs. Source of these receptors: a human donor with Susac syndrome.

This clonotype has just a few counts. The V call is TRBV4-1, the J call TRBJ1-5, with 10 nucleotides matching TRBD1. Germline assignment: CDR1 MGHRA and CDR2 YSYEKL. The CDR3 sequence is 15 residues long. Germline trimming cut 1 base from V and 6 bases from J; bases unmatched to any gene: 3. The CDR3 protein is CASSQGQGASQPQHF. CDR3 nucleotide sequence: TGCGCCAGCAGCCAAGGACAGGGGGCTAGTCAGCCCCAGCATTTT.

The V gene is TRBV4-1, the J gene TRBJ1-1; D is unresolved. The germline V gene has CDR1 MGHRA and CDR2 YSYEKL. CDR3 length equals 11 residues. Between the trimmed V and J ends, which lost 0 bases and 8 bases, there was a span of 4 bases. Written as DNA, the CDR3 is TGCGCCAGCAGCCAAGAGTTGGAAGCTTTCTTT. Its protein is CASSQELEAFF.

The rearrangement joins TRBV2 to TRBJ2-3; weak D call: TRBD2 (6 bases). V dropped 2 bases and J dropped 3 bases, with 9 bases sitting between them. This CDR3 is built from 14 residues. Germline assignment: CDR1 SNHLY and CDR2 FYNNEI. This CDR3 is CASSEYGSTDTQYF. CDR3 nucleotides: TGTGCCAGCAGTGAATACGGGAGTACAGATACGCAGTATTTT.